This note documents a single TCR beta chain sequence. Its antigen is undetermined. Sampled while nominally healthy, donors likely had unrecorded immune exposures. The sample comes from a study of cytomegalovirus exposure and HLA in healthy donors. Findings and limits, study-wide: Specific recognition of CMV antigens was confirmed in vitro for a few chains (all CMV-associated). Common viral pathogens seemed to be connected with several of the most significant clusters, according to a later analysis. Most TCR sequences were seen very rarely across donors, but some public TCRs occurred in many.

PCR amplification relied on 60 Vbeta primers (plus 13 Jbeta primers). Libraries were prepared by immunoSEQ multiplex PCR; TCRdb keeps only in-frame clonotypes and omits some of them. The sample records roughly 120,000 clones, around 78% being singletons. This TCR derives from a man aged 40-49 years in good health and CMV-seronegative. Sequences were obtained from PBMCs.

CDR3 in amino acids: CASSPISYEQYF. CDR3 coding DNA: TGTGCCAGCAGCCCTATATCCTACGAGCAGTACTTC. The chain couples TRBV7-2 to TRBJ2-7; the D is unclear. This CDR3 is built from 12 residues. V lost 5 bases and J 1 base, leaving 6 bases between the germline ends. Germline-derived CDR1 and CDR2 are SGHTA and FQGNSA.